This TCR beta chain originates from a study of post-analysis software for immune sequencing data. Study-level results: Under F measure analysis, samples from one preparation batch co-clustered strongly. Included in a set of five TRBV segments more frequent in patients than controls were TRBV5-6, TRBV5-1 and TRBV20-1.

This clonotype occurred a few times. Its antigen is not known. The TCR beta cDNA libraries carried unique molecular identifiers. Starting from roughly 1.1 to 9.2 million T cells, the study yielded about 490,000 cDNA molecules. TCRdb called the PCR reads again in MiXCR, with one record for every CDR3 protein. The table lists fewer than 850,000 distinct CDR3 sequences, around 42% of them singletons, with 4.9% in the top ten. V was pared by 5 bases and J by 5 bases, with 10 bases between. The germline CDR1 and CDR2 sequences are MNHNS and SASEGT. CDR3 size: 13 residues. The rearrangement links TRBV6-1 to TRBJ2-1; D is perhaps TRBD2 (6 bases). The sequenced sample was blood. The source of this sequence is a girl aged 10 to 17 with multiple sclerosis. In nucleotides, the CDR3 is TGTGCCAGCAGTTTAGCGGAAAACAATGAGCAGTTCTTC. It is translated as CASSLAENNEQFF.